The 8 T cell receptor beta chains reported below all come from one sample, sequenced in a study of T cells expressing NK-cell markers (dated by TCRdb to 2018 to 2021). The method behind the library was 5' RACE. Sequencing was carried out with an Illumina HiSeq 2000. Following TCRdb reprocessing, every CDR3 protein sequence forms one entry, and DNA is not provided. The sample's table lists a count of 550,000 to 600,000 distinct CDR3 sequences. The ten largest account for around 4% of the sample. The specimen sequenced was blood T cells: a sorted CD56 or NKG2C T cell subset, CD4+ or CD8+ T cells, or bulk PBMC T cells (not recorded which). These receptor sequences come from a man younger than 35 in good health. Donor details come from another sample of the same person, matched by shared clones.

The V call is TRBV4-1, the J call TRBJ2-3; TCRdb designates TRBD2, a call that cannot be tested without DNA. From germline, CDR1 is MGHRA and CDR2 YSYEKL. CDR3 size: 18 residues. CDR3 protein: CASKSDYGTSGIADTQYF.

The chain has TRBV6-1 and TRBJ2-1. The CDR3 loop spans 15 amino acids. Germline lookup yields CDR1 MNHNS and CDR2 SASEGT. The CDR3 here is CASRNTRSSYNEQFF.

V gene TRBV29-1 combines with J gene TRBJ1-1; the D call from TCRdb, TRBD1, cannot be confirmed without DNA. CDR3 size: 12 residues. Germline lookup yields CDR1 SQVTM and CDR2 ANQGSEA. CDR3 loop: CSAGGLYTEAFF.

The chain carries TRBV6-5 and TRBJ1-2; TCRdb designates TRBD1, a call that cannot be tested without DNA. The CDR3 runs to 12 residues. Germline V gene data show CDR1 as MNHEY and CDR2 as SVGAGI. CDR3 loop: CATTGGNYGYTF.

The genes are TRBV18 and TRBJ2-7; the D call of TRBD2 rests on TCRdb alone, since no DNA is present to check it. The germline gives CDR1 KGHSH, CDR2 LQKENI. The CDR3 covers 12 residues. This chain's CDR3 is CASSIKRDEQYF.

The CDR3: CSVDVVGGSQETQYF. This rearrangement joins TRBV29-1 to TRBJ2-5; TCRdb calls TRBD1, which cannot be checked without DNA. The CDR3 spans 15 residues. Germline CDR1 and CDR2: SQVTM and ANQGSEA.

The chain recombines TRBV20-1 with TRBJ2-1; no DNA is available, so the TRBD1 call from TCRdb remains unchecked. Looked up from germline, CDR1 is DFQATT and CDR2 is SNEGSKA (reference sequence). This CDR3 spans 14 amino acids. CDR3: CSAILPQSYNEQFF.

The chain recombines TRBV3-1 with TRBJ1-6. Germline CDR1 reads LGHDT; CDR2 reads YNNKEL (reference sequence). The CDR3 is 13 residues long. This CDR3 is CASSRARDSPLHF.